This record covers a single T cell receptor (beta chain). A single record per CDR3 protein comes from TCRdb applying MiXCR to the RT-PCR reads. Here the sample spans 650,000 to 800,000 distinct CDR3 sequences, 12% to 15% being singletons. The germline gives CDR1 SGDLS, CDR2 YYNGEE. Trimming stripped 7 bases from V and 3 bases from J, with 17 bases between. This CDR3 contains 14 residues. Sequencing was carried out using memory CD4+ T cells from blood. The V and J genes are TRBV9 and TRBJ2-7, with D tentatively TRBD1 (6 bases). The receptor was isolated from a female donor in good health, serving as a healthy control. The DNA of the CDR3 is TGTGCCAGCGCCATTACAGGGACACTCTACGAGCAGTACTTC. This translates into CASAITGTLYEQYF.